A single sample is the source of the 3 T cell receptor beta chains below, sequenced in a study of blood T cell repertoires in COVID-19. The data were produced by immunoSEQ multiplex PCR, yet TCRdb's version contains in-frame clones alone and is incomplete. This table holds under 200,000 clones, 70% to 90% found once. Sequencing was carried out using peripheral blood. Receptors originate from a man aged 50 to 60 with active or convalescent COVID-19.

CDR3 loop: CASSLAGALHF. The CDR3, as DNA: TGTGCCAGCAGCTTGGCAGGGGCCCTCCACTTT. The chain has TRBV5-8 and TRBJ1-6; D is perhaps TRBD1 (6 bases). The CDR3 sequence is 11 residues long. Trimming removed 0 bases from V and 14 bases from J, with 6 bases in between. Germline values: CDR1 SGHTS, CDR2 YDEGEE. Based on the CDR3 plus reference TRBV5-8 and TRBJ1-6, the full variable domain is EAGVTQSPTHLIKTRGQQATLRCSPISGHTSVYWYQQALGLGLQFLLWYDEGEERNRGNFPPRFSGRQFPNYSSELNVNALELEDSALYLCASSLAGALHFGNGTRLTVT.

V and J are TRBV24-1 and TRBJ1-5; 12 bases are shared with TRBD1. With V trimmed by 2 bases and J by 7 bases, 5 bases remained unmatched. The germline V gene encodes CDR1 KGHDR and CDR2 SFDVKD. The CDR3 runs 16 residues. The DNA of the CDR3 is TGTGCCACCAGTGATTCCGGGACAGGGGGCGGGCAGCCCCAGCATTTT. It translates to CATSDSGTGGGQPQHF.

The chain recombines TRBV4-1 with TRBJ2-2; 15 bases line up with TRBD2. The V and J ends lost 4 bases and 4 bases, in that order; junction bases with no gene match: 7. The CDR3 is 18 residues long. CDR1 MGHRA and CDR2 YSYEKL come from the germline V gene. The CDR3 DNA is TGCGCCAGCAGCCGCGGGACTAGCGGGGGGACGACCACCGGGGAGCTGTTTTTT. Its translation is CASSRGTSGGTTTGELFF.